The 20 T cell receptor beta chains below were found in one sample sequenced in a study of CD8+ T cells in alopecia areata. Following RNA extraction, reverse transcription yielded cDNA that acted as the sequencing template. Using immunoSEQ multiplex PCR, the repertoire was profiled, and TCRdb retains in-frame clones only, with some absent. Of about 210,000 clones in the sample, about 40% are singletons; the top ten hold about 2.6%. Treatment noted: oral pan-JAK inhibitor, 5-10 mg twice daily. The specimen was CD4+ T cells sorted from blood, collected at roughly week 36, from a patient treated with tofacitinib. Receptor source: a human donor with alopecia areata.

This clone has just a few counts. CDR3 amino acids: CAWSLQGWYGYTF. The CDR3, as DNA: TGTGCCTGGAGTTTACAGGGTTGGTATGGCTACACCTTC. V gene TRBV30 combines with J gene TRBJ1-2; possibly TRBD1 for D (6 bases). This CDR3 region has 13 residues. Germline CDR1 reads GTSNPN; CDR2 reads SVGIG (reference sequence). Deletions cut 2 bases from V and 5 bases from J, with 12 bases between.

The chain uses TRBV7-9 and TRBJ2-5; D gene uncertain. This CDR3 has 12 amino acids. The V gene's germline CDR1 is SEHNR and CDR2 FQNEAQ (reference sequence). V was trimmed by 6 bases and J by 4 bases, leaving 9 bases between them. CDR3 residues: CASSTSRETQYF. CDR3 DNA sequence: TGTGCCAGCAGTACCAGTAGAGAGACCCAGTACTTC.

The chain couples TRBV18 to TRBJ2-3; 9 bases match TRBD1. This CDR3 is built from 15 residues. Per the germline V gene, CDR1 is KGHSH and CDR2 is LQKENI. V lost 3 bases and J lost 6; bases outside the gene matches: 7. The CDR3 DNA is TGTGCCAGCTCACCGGGACAGGGAGGATGGGATACGCAGTATTTT. Protein product: CASSPGQGGWDTQYF.

This clone was counted once. The V gene is TRBV30, the J gene TRBJ1-5; D perhaps matches TRBD1 (6 bases). V lost 1 base and J lost 4, with 8 bases in between. CDR3 size: 13 residues. Germline CDR1 is GTSNPN and CDR2 is SVGIG (reference sequence). The CDR3 spells CAWSEDSNQPQHF. The CDR3 nucleotides are TGTGCCTGGAGTGAGGACAGTAATCAGCCCCAGCATTTT.

This rearrangement joins TRBV5-1 to TRBJ2-7; 7 bases align to TRBD2. Losses at the gene ends were 0 bases for V and 4 bases for J; bases not matched to a gene: 7. This CDR3 has 15 amino acids. CDR1 SGHRS and CDR2 YFSETQ come from the germline V gene. Written as DNA, the CDR3 is TGCGCCAGCAGCTTGGAGGCGGGAGTAGTATACGAGCAGTACTTC. It yields the protein CASSLEAGVVYEQYF.

This clone was observed a few times. The chain combines TRBV19 with TRBJ1-5; 9 bases are a match to TRBD1. Germline CDR1 and CDR2: LNHDA and SQIVND (reference sequence). V trimming: 6 bases; J trimming: 4 bases; junction bases outside the gene matches: 7. The CDR3 is 15 residues long. The CDR3 here is CASREQGAGNQPQHF. The CDR3 nucleotides are TGTGCCAGTAGGGAACAGGGGGCTGGGAATCAGCCCCAGCATTTT.

This clone was recorded only once. V and J are TRBV9 and TRBJ2-1; D gene uncertain. The germline V gene encodes CDR1 SGDLS and CDR2 YYNGEE. V lost 0 bases, J lost 8 bases, and 15 bases lay in between. The CDR3 extends over 15 amino acids. In DNA, the CDR3 is TGTGCCAGCAGCGTAGGGAGTGGATCGGGCGATGAGCAGTTCTTC. Amino acids: CASSVGSGSGDEQFF.

The rearrangement links TRBV25-1 to TRBJ1-1, with 9 nucleotides matching TRBD1. The germline gives CDR1 MGHDK, CDR2 SYGVNS. Trimming cost V 6 bases and J 4 bases; bases outside gene matches: 9. The CDR3 sequence is 15 residues long. CDR3 loop: CASRRPGTGSTEAFF. In DNA form, the CDR3 reads TGTGCCAGCAGACGTCCCGGGACAGGGAGCACTGAAGCTTTCTTT.

At least ten counts were recorded for this clone. The chain carries TRBV5-1 and TRBJ1-2; D is uncertain. The CDR3 length is 13 residues. Trimming removed 4 bases at V and 12 bases at J, with 19 bases between. Germline assignment: CDR1 SGHRS and CDR2 YFSETQ. In nucleotides, the CDR3 is TGCGCCAGCAGCGGAAAGGAGCCGGGCTTGAACACCTTC. It yields the protein CASSGKEPGLNTF.

Concerning this clone itself: This likely traces to a read error, being one base from a far larger clone. The chain is built from TRBV4-2 and TRBJ2-4; perhaps TRBD1 as D (6 bases). V was shortened by 5 bases and J by 0 bases, with 17 bases between the two germline ends. The CDR3 contains 17 residues. Germline V gives CDR1 LGHNA, CDR2 YNFKEQ. The CDR3 DNA reads TGTGCCAGCAGCGAAGGGATGGGGGCGATAGCCAAAAACATTCAGTACTTC. It specifies CASSEGMGAIAKNIQYF.

Here the CDR3 DNA reads TGTGCCAGCAGTACGGTACTTGGGGAGACCCAGTACTTC. It is translated as CASSTVLGETQYF. The chain recombines TRBV27 with TRBJ2-5; D is ambiguous. The CDR3 is 13 residues long. Deletions cut 5 bases from V and 5 bases from J, with 12 bases between. Germline assignment: CDR1 MNHEY and CDR2 SMNVEV (reference sequence).

This clone came up a few times. V gene TRBV10-3 combines with J gene TRBJ2-5, with D unclear. CDR3 length equals 14 residues. V lost 2 bases to trimming and J lost 1 base, with 8 bases between them. CDR1 and CDR2 from the germline V gene are ENHRY and SYGVKD. CDR3 nucleotides: TGTGCCATCAGTGAGAATGGCGGCCAAGAGACCCAGTACTTC. This encodes CAISENGGQETQYF.

This clone has only a few counts. The chain combines TRBV30 with TRBJ1-2; D remains ambiguous. CDR3 length: 14 residues. Trimming took 2 bases from V and 4 from J, leaving 14 bases between them. CDR1 is GTSNPN, CDR2 SVGIG, per germline (reference sequence). The CDR3, as DNA: TGTGCCTGGAGTCGGTTGGCGACTGGCTATGGCTACACCTTC. Translating it yields CAWSRLATGYGYTF.

In its sample, this clone was seen a few times. J is TRBJ2-1 and V is TRBV7-2; 10 nucleotides agree with TRBD2. CDR3 length: 13 residues. With V trimmed by 4 bases and J by 8 bases, 2 bases remained unmatched. Germline assignment: CDR1 SGHTA and CDR2 FQGNSA. The CDR3 is CASSWGTSDEQFF. CDR3 nucleotide sequence: TGTGCCAGCAGCTGGGGGACTAGCGATGAGCAGTTCTTC.

This clone was seen more than once but under ten times. The chain joins TRBV25-1 to TRBJ2-5, with a weak D call TRBD1 (6 bases). CDR1 and CDR2 from the germline V gene are MGHDK and SYGVNS. This CDR3 is 14 amino acids long. V lost 2 bases, J lost 5 bases, and 12 bases lay in between. The CDR3 DNA sequence: TGTGCCAGCAGTGAACCTACAGGGCGTGAGACCCAGTACTTC. Amino acids: CASSEPTGRETQYF.

This chain joins TRBV7-2 and TRBJ2-7; 9 bases agree with TRBD2. Germline CDR1 and CDR2: SGHTA and FQGNSA. V gave up 1 base and J gave up 1 base; unmatched junction bases: 2. The CDR3 length is 15 residues. The CDR3 DNA is TGTGCCAGCAGCTTAGGGACTAGCGTGTCCTACGAGCAGTACTTC. Protein: CASSLGTSVSYEQYF.

This chain uses TRBV7-6 with TRBJ1-4; TRBD1 might be the D (6 bases). The V gene's germline CDR1 is SGHVS and CDR2 FNYEAQ. The V end was cut by 3 bases, the J end by 6 bases, with 11 bases between. This CDR3 has 14 amino acids. CDR3 in amino acids: CASSLGGVDEKLFF. CDR3 DNA sequence: TGTGCCAGCAGCTTGGGGGGCGTTGATGAAAAACTGTTTTTT. The full variable domain, with the rest looked up from reference TRBV7-6 and TRBJ1-4, is GAGVSQSPRYKVTKRGQDVALRCDPISGHVSLYWYRQALGQGPEFLTYFNYEAQQDKSGLPNDRFSAERPEGSISTLTIQRTEQRDSAMYRCASSLGGVDEKLFFGSGTQLSVL.

The J gene is TRBJ2-3, the V gene TRBV15; D is perhaps TRBD2 (6 bases). The V end was cut by 1 base, the J end by 5 bases, with 16 bases between. The CDR3 consists of 16 residues. Germline V gene lookup returns CDR1 LNHNV and CDR2 YYDKDF (reference sequence). The CDR3 here is CATSRVTSGPKDTQYF. CDR3 sequence (DNA): TGTGCCACCAGCAGAGTTACGAGCGGGCCGAAAGATACGCAGTATTTT.

The V call is TRBV13, the J call TRBJ2-3; D is perhaps TRBD2 (5 bases). Germline-derived CDR1 and CDR2 are PRHDT and FYEKMQ (reference sequence). The length of the CDR3 is 19 residues. V lost 5 bases to trimming and J lost 6 bases, with 30 bases between them. The CDR3 bases are TGTGCCAGCAGCCCCAAACCTGCTAGCCGCCCTCAGGTGGCGGATACGCAGTATTTT. Protein sequence: CASSPKPASRPQVADTQYF.

This clone showed up just a few times. The genes are TRBV29-1 and TRBJ2-3; D is possibly TRBD2 (5 bases). CDR1 SQVTM and CDR2 ANQGSEA come from the germline V gene. The CDR3 consists of 13 residues. Trimming took 5 bases from V and 2 from J, leaving 11 bases between them. The CDR3 sequence: CSVRLGVTDTQYF. For the CDR3, the DNA is TGCAGCGTTCGACTGGGAGTCACAGATACGCAGTATTTT.